Sequencing of this TCR beta chain was carried out in a study of cytomegalovirus exposure and HLA in healthy donors. Study observations and caveats: Cytomegalovirus status, reportedly, was diagnosed with high specificity and sensitivity by the classifier. A previous analysis found most TCR beta V segments productive roughly 87% or roughly 30% of the time.

Turning to this clone: Its antigen is not known.

The PCR used 60 Vbeta and 13 Jbeta primers. As originally analysed: Counted up in a later analysis, unique TCR beta chains came to some 82 million, with some 11 million shared. Generated by immunoSEQ multiplex PCR, the TCRdb table keeps only in-frame clones and is missing some. That table is the source of V, J and clone size, and D and trimming were worked out from the DNA. Altogether about 240,000 clones are present, more than 75% being singletons, with the ten largest covering 5% to 6%. This CDR3 spans 15 amino acids. Germline values: CDR1 SGHRS, CDR2 YFSETQ. Trimming pared 3 bases from V and 4 bases from J, leaving 13 bases between.

The chain carries TRBV5-1 and TRBJ2-2, with a weak D call TRBD2 (5 bases). Material for sequencing was PBMCs. The clonotype originates from a middle-aged woman in good health and CMV-seropositive. The CDR3 loop reads CASSSSQAGTGELFF. In DNA, the CDR3 is TGCGCCAGCAGCTCCAGCCAGGCGGGCACCGGGGAGCTGTTTTTT. The full variable domain, rest sourced from reference TRBV5-1 and TRBJ2-2, is KAGVTQTPRYLIKTRGQQVTLSCSPISGHRSVSWYQQTPGQGLQFLFEYFSETQRNKGNFPGRFSGRQFSNSRSEMNVSTLELGDSALYLCASSSSQAGTGELFFGEGSRLTVL.